Following are 25 T cell receptor beta chains from one sample sequenced in a study of blood T cell repertoires in COVID-19. Clones were read by immunoSEQ multiplex PCR, and TCRdb kept only the in-frame ones, dropping some. The table lists around 340,000 clones, 80% to 90% of them singletons, with around 4.2% in the top ten. Sequencing input: PBMCs or T cells enriched from blood (not recorded which). The receptors here all came from a middle-aged woman with acute COVID-19.

The chain carries TRBV2 and TRBJ2-5; the match to TRBD2 covers 8 bases. Germline CDR1 reads SNHLY; CDR2 reads FYNNEI. V shed 5 bases and J 5 bases; nucleotides not matched to a gene: 7. This CDR3 spans 14 amino acids. CDR3 protein: CASSPHLAGETQYF. CDR3 DNA sequence: TGTGCCAGCAGTCCCCACTTAGCGGGGGAGACCCAGTACTTC. The whole variable domain, remainder taken from reference TRBV2 and TRBJ2-5, is EPEVTQTPSHQVTQMGQEVILRCVPISNHLYFYWYRQILGQKVEFLVSFYNNEISEKSEIFDDQFSVERPDGSNFTLKIRSTKLEDSAMYFCASSPHLAGETQYFGPGTRLLVL.

The count of this clone is one. The junction shows a germline mismatch at one end, possibly a read error. Additional DNA sequences in this sample encode the identical CDR3. V is TRBV7-2 and J is TRBJ1-2; 7 positions agree with TRBD1. Germline-derived CDR1 and CDR2 are SGHTA and FQGNSA. This CDR3 region has 15 residues. The CDR3 is CASSPRQGPDYGYTF. As DNA, the CDR3 is TGTGCTAGCAGCCCCCGACAGGGTCCGGACTATGGCTACACCTTC. The whole variable domain, remainder taken from reference TRBV7-2 and TRBJ1-2, is GAGVSQSPSNKVTEKGKDVELRCDPISGHTALYWYRQSLGQGLEFLIYFQGNSAPDKSGLPSDRFSAERTGGSVSTLTIQRTQQEDSAVYLCASSPRQGPDYGYTFGSGTRLTVV.

The V and J genes are TRBV9 and TRBJ2-7; D remains unclear. This CDR3 has 14 residues. Per the germline V gene, CDR1 is SGDLS and CDR2 is YYNGEE. The V and J ends lost 4 bases and 3 bases respectively, with 14 bases between them. CDR3: CASSPTTSFYEQYF. In nucleotides, the CDR3 is TGTGCCAGCAGCCCCACGACATCCTTCTACGAGCAGTACTTC.

V gene TRBV19 combines with J gene TRBJ2-2, with D unclear. The V gene's germline CDR1 is LNHDA and CDR2 SQIVND (reference sequence). This CDR3 has 15 residues. Deletions cut 6 bases from V and 4 bases from J, with 15 bases between. For the CDR3, the DNA is TGTGCCAGTAGCACGGAACAGATGAGCACCGGGGAGCTGTTTTTT. Its translation: CASSTEQMSTGELFF.

This clone showed up just once. This chain links TRBV19 with TRBJ1-1, with 7 bases fitting TRBD1. Losses at the gene ends were 3 bases for V and 5 bases for J; bases not matched to a gene: 3. The CDR3 covers 13 residues. Germline CDR1 LNHDA, CDR2 SQIVND (reference sequence). The CDR3 nucleotides are TGTGCCAGTAGTATCAGGGGGGTTACTGAAGCTTTCTTT. Translating gives CASSIRGVTEAFF.

The CDR3 DNA is TGTGCCAGCAGGATACTGACAGGGGGCGCGCGTGAGCAGTTCTTC. Its protein product is CASRILTGGAREQFF. This rearrangement joins TRBV6-5 to TRBJ2-1; TRBD1 matches 10 bases. The germline CDR1 and CDR2 sequences are MNHEY and SVGAGI. The CDR3 is made up of 15 amino acids. The J segment lost 9 bases and the V segment lost 6 bases, leaving 11 bases of the junction unmatched.

CDR3 loop: CASSQIDRGSGNTIYF. CDR3 bases: TGTGCCAGCAGCCAAATAGACAGGGGCTCTGGAAACACCATATATTTT. The J gene is TRBJ1-3, the V gene TRBV4-2; 8 nucleotides match TRBD1. Germline V lookup: CDR1 LGHNA, CDR2 YNFKEQ. Trimming cost V 2 bases and J 0 bases; bases outside gene matches: 3. There are 16 residues in the CDR3.

This clone has a single count. The chain combines TRBV9 with TRBJ1-2; TRBD1 agrees at 7 bases. Per the germline V gene, CDR1 is SGDLS and CDR2 is YYNGEE. Unmatched junction bases numbered 12, after V lost 3 bases and J lost 7 bases. The CDR3 covers 15 residues. CDR3 in DNA: TGTGCCAGCAGCGCAGGAGACAGGGACGGGCGTGGCTACACCTTC. Amino acid sequence: CASSAGDRDGRGYTF.

V and J are TRBV4-3 and TRBJ1-2; 10 nucleotides match TRBD1. Germline-derived CDR1 and CDR2 are LGHNA and YSLEER. V lost 4 bases and J lost 8; bases outside the gene matches: 10. This CDR3 contains 15 residues. The CDR3 sequence: CASSRSDRGLEGYTF. The CDR3 nucleotides are TGCGCCAGCAGCCGCAGTGACAGGGGGCTTGAAGGCTACACCTTC.

This clone was seen just once. This rearrangement joins TRBV7-2 to TRBJ1-1, with D unresolved. V was trimmed by 0 bases and J by 1 base, leaving 15 bases between them. The CDR3 consists of 17 residues. Looked up from germline, CDR1 is SGHTA and CDR2 is FQGNSA. The CDR3 DNA follows: TGTGCCAGCAGCTTAGCGATTACGTTCGGCGGGAACACTGAAGCTTTCTTT. This gives the protein CASSLAITFGGNTEAFF.

J is TRBJ2-7 and V is TRBV3-1 (or the pseudogene TRBV3-2), with D maybe TRBD2 (5 bases). The CDR3 is 11 amino acids. Germline V gene lookup returns CDR1 LGHDT and CDR2 YNNKEL (reference sequence). Trimming left V 4 bases short and J 6 bases short, with 7 bases between. The CDR3 nucleotides read TGTGCCAGCAGCCTTCGGGGCGAGCAGTACTTC. This gives the protein CASSLRGEQYF.

J is TRBJ2-1 and V is TRBV18, with 11 nucleotides matching TRBD1. After removal of 2 bases from V and 9 bases from J, the junction contained 6 bases not matched to a gene. Germline CDR1 is KGHSH and CDR2 is LQKENI. The CDR3 contains 15 residues. The CDR3 loop reads CASSPGTGGTGEQFF. The CDR3 DNA follows: TGTGCCAGCTCACCAGGGACAGGGGGTACGGGTGAGCAGTTCTTC.

The V gene is TRBV28, the J gene TRBJ1-1, with D uncertain. CDR3 length: 13 residues. The V and J ends lost 7 bases and 1 base respectively, with 10 bases between them. Germline CDR1 reads MDHEN; CDR2 reads SYDVKM. CDR3 coding DNA: TGTGCCAGCACCGAGGGTGGGAACACTGAAGCTTTCTTT. Its protein is CASTEGGNTEAFF.

This rearrangement joins TRBV2 to TRBJ2-3; the match to TRBD2 covers 11 bases. V shed 0 bases and J 1 base; nucleotides not matched to a gene: 3. Germline values: CDR1 SNHLY, CDR2 FYNNEI. This CDR3 is built from 17 residues. In nucleotides, the CDR3 is TGTGCCAGCAGTGAAGCCATACTAGCGGGAGGCACAGATACGCAGTATTTT. It is translated as CASSEAILAGGTDTQYF.

The chain carries TRBV2 and TRBJ2-3; 10 bases align to TRBD2. With 2 bases clipped from V and 2 bases from J, the junction kept 4 bases outside the gene matches. The length of the CDR3 is 16 residues. Germline V CDR1 and CDR2: SNHLY, FYNNEI. In DNA, the CDR3 is TGTGCCAGCAGTGAACTCGGGACTAGCGCCACAGATACGCAGTATTTT. This encodes CASSELGTSATDTQYF.

This chain links TRBV9 with TRBJ1-3; 9 bases fit TRBD1. Trimming took 3 bases from V and 7 from J; bases not matched to a gene: 8. The CDR3 is 15 amino acids. CDR1 and CDR2 (germline): SGDLS, YYNGEE. CDR3 amino acids: CASSDEGQGWNTIYF. CDR3 DNA sequence: TGTGCCAGCAGCGATGAGGGACAGGGCTGGAACACCATATATTTT.

The chain links TRBV2 to TRBJ2-5, with D possibly TRBD1 on 6 matching bases. The CDR3 is made up of 13 amino acids. The germline V gene encodes CDR1 SNHLY and CDR2 FYNNEI. V was shortened by 2 bases and J by 4 bases, with 8 bases between the two germline ends. The CDR3 here is CASSEWGPETQYF. CDR3 DNA sequence: TGTGCCAGCAGTGAATGGGGGCCAGAGACCCAGTACTTC.

The rearrangement joins TRBV7-9 to TRBJ2-5; possibly TRBD1 for D (5 bases). The CDR3 runs to 15 residues. Germline V CDR1 and CDR2: SEHNR, FQNEAQ (reference sequence). The V gene lost 2 bases and the J gene lost 2 bases, with 12 bases spanning the gap. The CDR3 sequence: CASSLTQGHQETQYF. The CDR3 DNA follows: TGTGCCAGCAGCTTAACTCAGGGTCATCAAGAGACCCAGTACTTC.

V gene TRBV7-2 combines with J gene TRBJ2-1; D ambiguous. Looked up from germline, CDR1 is SGHTA and CDR2 is FQGNSA. V gave up 0 bases and J gave up 2 bases, with 2 bases separating them. The CDR3 sequence is 13 residues long. In DNA form, the CDR3 reads TGTGCCAGCAGCTTAGCCGCCTACAATGAGCAGTTCTTC. This gives the protein CASSLAAYNEQFF.

This sequence joins TRBV28 and TRBJ2-7; possible D gene TRBD1, 7 bases. The CDR3 extends over 20 amino acids. Germline V CDR1 and CDR2: MDHEN, SYDVKM. Trimming took 4 bases from V and 2 from J, leaving 30 bases between them. CDR3 region: CASSSDLTAGQSIPTYEQYF. For the CDR3, the DNA is TGTGCCAGCAGTTCGGATTTGACGGCGGGACAGTCCATTCCTACCTACGAGCAGTACTTC.

The chain carries TRBV5-1 and TRBJ2-3; 9 nucleotides match TRBD2. The germline CDR1 and CDR2 sequences are SGHRS and YFSETQ. The CDR3 is 16 amino acids. V shed 5 bases and J 1 base; nucleotides not matched to a gene: 8. Here the CDR3 reads CASSYSASGGTDTQYF. CDR3 bases: TGCGCCAGCAGTTACTCGGCTAGCGGGGGCACAGATACGCAGTATTTT.

The chain carries TRBV5-6 and TRBJ2-5; possibly TRBD2 for D (7 bases). The CDR3 covers 15 residues. Germline CDR1 is SGHDT and CDR2 is YYEEEE. The germline V and J ends were trimmed by 0 bases and 4 bases, with 13 bases remaining between them. CDR3 region: CASSLGPGGGETQYF. The CDR3 DNA reads as TGTGCCAGCAGCTTGGGACCGGGGGGCGGAGAGACCCAGTACTTC.

The gene calls are TRBV7-2 and TRBJ2-5, with TRBD1 identical over 11 bases. CDR1 and CDR2 from the germline V gene are SGHTA and FQGNSA. The CDR3 contains 17 residues. V was clipped by 5 bases and J by 3 bases; unmatched bases: 11. CDR3 coding DNA: TGTGCCAGCAGCCCGTTTCGGGCGGGACAGGGGGAAGAGACCCAGTACTTC. Residues: CASSPFRAGQGEETQYF.

V usage is TRBV5-1 and J usage is TRBJ2-5, with a possible D match to TRBD1 (6 bases). This CDR3 is built from 15 residues. Germline assignment: CDR1 SGHRS and CDR2 YFSETQ. The V end was cut by 4 bases, the J end by 2 bases, with 15 bases between. The DNA of the CDR3 is TGCGCCAGCAGCGCATCCGGGACATCGCAAGAGACCCAGTACTTC. This gives the protein CASSASGTSQETQYF.

The V gene is TRBV9, the J gene TRBJ1-3; perhaps TRBD1 as D (6 bases). CDR3 size: 14 residues. Germline V lookup: CDR1 SGDLS, CDR2 YYNGEE. The V and J ends lost 3 bases and 3 bases respectively, with 10 bases between them. CDR3 sequence reads: CASSGAGDGNTIYF. CDR3 DNA: TGTGCCAGCAGCGGGGCAGGGGATGGAAACACCATATATTTT.